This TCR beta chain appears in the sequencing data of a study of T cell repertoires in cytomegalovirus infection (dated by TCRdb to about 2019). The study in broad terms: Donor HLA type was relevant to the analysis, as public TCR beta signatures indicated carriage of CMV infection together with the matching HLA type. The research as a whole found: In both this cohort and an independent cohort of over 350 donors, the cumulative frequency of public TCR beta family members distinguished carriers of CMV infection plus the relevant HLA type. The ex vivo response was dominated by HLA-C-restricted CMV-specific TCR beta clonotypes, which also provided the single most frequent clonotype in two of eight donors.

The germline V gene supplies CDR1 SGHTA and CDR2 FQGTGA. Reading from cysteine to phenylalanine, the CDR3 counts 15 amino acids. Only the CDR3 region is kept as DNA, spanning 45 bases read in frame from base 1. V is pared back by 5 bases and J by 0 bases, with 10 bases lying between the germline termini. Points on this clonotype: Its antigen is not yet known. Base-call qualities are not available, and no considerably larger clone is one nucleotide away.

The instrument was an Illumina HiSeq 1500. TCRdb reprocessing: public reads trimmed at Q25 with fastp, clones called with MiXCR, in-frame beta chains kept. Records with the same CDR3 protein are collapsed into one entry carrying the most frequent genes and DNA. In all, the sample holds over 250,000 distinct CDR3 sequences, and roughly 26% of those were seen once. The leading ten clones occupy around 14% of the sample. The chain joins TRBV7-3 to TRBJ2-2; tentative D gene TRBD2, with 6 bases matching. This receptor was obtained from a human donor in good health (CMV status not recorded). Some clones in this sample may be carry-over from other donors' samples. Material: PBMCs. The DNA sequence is TGTGCCAGCAGCGGGGGGATATCGAACACCGGGGAGCTGTTTTTT. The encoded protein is CASSGGISNTGELFF.